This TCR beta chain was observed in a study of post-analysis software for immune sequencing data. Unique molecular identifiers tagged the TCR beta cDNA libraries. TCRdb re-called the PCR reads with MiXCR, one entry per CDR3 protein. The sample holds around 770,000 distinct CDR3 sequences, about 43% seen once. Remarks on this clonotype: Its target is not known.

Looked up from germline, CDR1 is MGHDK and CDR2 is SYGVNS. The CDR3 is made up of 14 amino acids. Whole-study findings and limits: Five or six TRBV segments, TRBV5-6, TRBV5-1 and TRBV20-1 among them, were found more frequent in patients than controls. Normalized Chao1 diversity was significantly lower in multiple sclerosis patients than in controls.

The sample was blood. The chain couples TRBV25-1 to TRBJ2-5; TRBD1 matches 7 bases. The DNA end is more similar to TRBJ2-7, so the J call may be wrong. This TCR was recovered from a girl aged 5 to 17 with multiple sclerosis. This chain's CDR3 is CASRDQQGSDEQYF. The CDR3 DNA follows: TGTGCCAGCAGGGACCAACAGGGGAGCGACGAGCAGTACTTC.